Described below is a single TCR beta chain sequence and its context. Libraries were prepared by immunoSEQ multiplex PCR; TCRdb keeps only in-frame clonotypes and omits some of them. The data show 290,000 or so clones, 90% seen once. The source of the sample is a study of blood T cell repertoires in COVID-19. The CDR3 spans 15 residues. V was pared by 4 bases and J by 2 bases, with 4 bases of the junction left unmatched. CDR1 MNHEY and CDR2 SMNVEV come from the germline V gene (reference sequence). The chain links TRBV27 to TRBJ2-7, with 11 bases that match TRBD2. Sequenced input: PBMCs or T cells enriched from blood (not recorded which). The clonotype was recovered from a woman younger than 45 who had recovered from COVID-19. CDR3 loop: CASSWGTSGTYEQYF. The CDR3 DNA sequence: TGTGCCAGCAGTTGGGGGACTAGCGGAACCTACGAGCAGTACTTC.